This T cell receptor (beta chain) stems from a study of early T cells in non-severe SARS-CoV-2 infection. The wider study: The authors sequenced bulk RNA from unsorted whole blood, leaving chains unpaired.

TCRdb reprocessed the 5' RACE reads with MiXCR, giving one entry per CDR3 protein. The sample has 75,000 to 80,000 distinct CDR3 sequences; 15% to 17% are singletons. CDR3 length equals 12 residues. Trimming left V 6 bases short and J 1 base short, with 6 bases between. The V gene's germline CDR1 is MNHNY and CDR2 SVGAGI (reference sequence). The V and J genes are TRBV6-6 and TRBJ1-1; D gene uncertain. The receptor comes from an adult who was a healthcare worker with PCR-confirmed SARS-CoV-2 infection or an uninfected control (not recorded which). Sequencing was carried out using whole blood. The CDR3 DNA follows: TGTGCCAGCAGCCTAAAGAACACTGAAGCTTTCTTT. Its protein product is CASSLKNTEAFF.